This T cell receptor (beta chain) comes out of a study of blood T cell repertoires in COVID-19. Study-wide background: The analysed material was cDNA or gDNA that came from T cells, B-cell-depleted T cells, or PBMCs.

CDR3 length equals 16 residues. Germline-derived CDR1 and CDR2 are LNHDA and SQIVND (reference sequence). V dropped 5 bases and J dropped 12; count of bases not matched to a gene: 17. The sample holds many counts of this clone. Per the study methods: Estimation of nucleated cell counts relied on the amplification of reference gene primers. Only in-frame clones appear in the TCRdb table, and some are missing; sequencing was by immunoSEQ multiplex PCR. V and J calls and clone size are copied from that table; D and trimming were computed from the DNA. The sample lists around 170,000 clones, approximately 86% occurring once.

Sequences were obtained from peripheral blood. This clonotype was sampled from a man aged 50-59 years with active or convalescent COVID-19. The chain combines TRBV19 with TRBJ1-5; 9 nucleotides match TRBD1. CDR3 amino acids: CASSSWHEVTGGLQHF. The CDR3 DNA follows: TGTGCCAGTAGTTCATGGCACGAGGTTACAGGGGGCCTCCAGCATTTT.